The sequence of this T cell receptor (beta chain) was determined in a study of CD8+CD57+ T cells in acquired aplastic anemia listed by TCRdb under 2018. About the full investigation: A mean of about 3.2 ug of DNA, ranging from roughly 0.18 to 30 ug, was extracted from sorted CD4+ and CD8+ cells. CD8+CD57+ expansion was defined as frequency above the mean frequency observed in healthy subjects. The paper's findings and limits, for the study overall: Around 27 CD8+ CDR3 sequences were found to be shared between patients and controls, but these sequences appeared to be highly expressed in patients and within the immunodominant clones of the patients. Between patients and healthy controls, no significant difference in CD8+ Simpson's diversity was found (P=0.060).

Patients chosen for sequencing had shown expansion of CD8+CD57+ cells by flow cytometry. Severe acquired aplastic anemia was diagnosed in all patients according to International Study of Aplastic Anemia and Agranulocytosis and Camitta criteria. No patient had received any therapy when blood was sampled. In the study, sorted CD4+ and CD8+ blood T cells from patients with severe aplastic anemia and from healthy subjects underwent deep sequencing of TCR repertoires. In the USA, patient enrollment took place under clinicaltrials.gov protocols 00001620, 01623167, 00001397, 00071045, 00081523 and 00961064. Ficoll-Paque density gradient centrifugation was used to isolate peripheral blood mononuclear cells. Before DNA extraction, CD4+ and CD8+ T cells were sorted by FACS or by magnetic beads. Points on this clonotype: The antigen it recognizes is unknown. Nothing much larger sits one base from this clone, and base qualities are not available.

CDR1 and CDR2 (ENHRY, SYGVKD) derive from the germline V gene. The CDR3 sequence holds 16 residues, the cysteine and phenylalanine included. The retained sequence is limited to the CDR3, 48 bases, with the frame set at the first base. The V end gives up 1 base and the J end 2 bases, leaving 4 bases in the junction not matched to a gene. Genomic DNA was used as template for profiling of TCR beta VDJ combinations and CDR3 sequences. TCR repertoire sequencing was run on an Illumina HiSeq 2000. In the original analysis: TRBV/TRBJ rearrangement plots, CDR3 size and DJ length profiles, and Simpson's diversity index were used to assess repertoires. The immunodominant clone was defined as the most abundant DNA sequence in deep sequencing data. CDR3 amino acid sequences were checked for sharing across subjects and were also compared against the VDJdb database and published repertoires. The public sequencing data were trimmed at Q25 with fastp and processed into clonotypes with MiXCR by TCRdb, which kept only in-frame beta chains. For every CDR3 protein sequence, its rows merge into one entry that carries the most common genes and DNA. The V and J calls shown here were made by TCRdb, not taken from the authors' results. This sample lists a few hundred thousand distinct CDR3 sequences; roughly 34% were detected once. The ten largest clones add up to less than 0.85% of the sample.

The rearranged chain carries TRBV10-3 and TRBJ2-3, with TRBD1 matching 9 junction bases. The sample was sorted CD4+, CD8+, or CD8+CD57+ T cells (not recorded which) from PBMCs. The sequence was obtained from a human donor with aplastic anemia. CDR3 region: CAISEFTGGDTDTQYF. At the DNA level, the sequence is TGTGCCATCAGTGAGTTTACAGGGGGCGACACAGATACGCAGTATTTT.